This entry concerns a single T cell receptor beta chain. Its target is not known. Of the isolated RNA, all was reverse transcribed, and so the sequenced material was expressed TCRB transcripts. Generated by immunoSEQ multiplex PCR, the TCRdb table keeps only in-frame clones and is missing some. The sample records 150,000 to 200,000 clones, roughly 60% being singletons. This specimen belongs to a study of beta chain features in type 1 diabetes. V was shortened by 2 bases and J by 0 bases, with 5 bases between the two germline ends. The CDR3 spans 14 residues. Germline-derived CDR1 and CDR2 are MNHEY and SVGAGI. Study conclusions and caveats: Shortening of TCRB CDR3s, moderate but significant, appeared in all four CD4+ subsets of Type 1 diabetes patients. In comparison with healthy donors, patients had naive, central memory and Treg TCRB repertoires that appeared more similar.

This sequence was found in a man aged 25-45 years with type 1 diabetes. Material: naive CD4+ T cells from blood. V usage is TRBV6-5 and J usage is TRBJ1-5; D unclear. In DNA form, the CDR3 reads TGTGCCAGCAGTTACAGGTATAGCAATCAGCCCCAGCATTTT. Protein product: CASSYRYSNQPQHF.